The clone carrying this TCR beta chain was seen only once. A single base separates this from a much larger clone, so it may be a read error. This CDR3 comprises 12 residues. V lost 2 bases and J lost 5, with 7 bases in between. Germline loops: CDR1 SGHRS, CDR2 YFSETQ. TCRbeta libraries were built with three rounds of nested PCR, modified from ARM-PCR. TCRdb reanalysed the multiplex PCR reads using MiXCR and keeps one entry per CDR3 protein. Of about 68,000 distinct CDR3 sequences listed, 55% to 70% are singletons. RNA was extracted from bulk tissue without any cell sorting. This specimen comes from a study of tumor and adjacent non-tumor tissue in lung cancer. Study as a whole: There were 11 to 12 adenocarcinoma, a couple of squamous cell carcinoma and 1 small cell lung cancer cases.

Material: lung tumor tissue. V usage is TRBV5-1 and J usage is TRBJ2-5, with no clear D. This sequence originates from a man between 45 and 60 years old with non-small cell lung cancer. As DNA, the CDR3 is TGCGCCAGCAGCTTACCTGAGGAGACCCAGTACTTC. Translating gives CASSLPEETQYF.